This T cell receptor (beta chain) originates from a study of blood T cell repertoires in COVID-19. Generated by immunoSEQ multiplex PCR, the TCRdb table keeps only in-frame clones and is missing some. The sample includes 410,000 or so clones, roughly 85% of them seen just once. Between the trimmed V and J ends, which lost 4 bases and 4 bases, there was a span of 5 bases. This CDR3 is built from 11 residues. Per germline, CDR1 MGHDK and CDR2 SYGVNS. The sequence came from a woman aged 30 to 39 with active or convalescent COVID-19. The rearrangement uses TRBV25-1 and TRBJ2-7; D is uncertain. Sequencing was carried out using peripheral blood. CDR3 nucleotide sequence: TGTGCCAGCAGTGGTAGTTACGAGCAGTACTTC. This codes for CASSGSYEQYF.